The entry below gives a single TCR beta chain sequence along with its context. The read comes to an end 3 residues before the CDR3 does, leaving the germline J gene to fill in the end. The method was immunoSEQ multiplex PCR; TCRdb's version includes in-frame clones alone and lacks a portion of them. Reported are about 22,000 clones; the ten largest clones contain about 12%. The data derive from a study of T cells in women clearing cervical HPV infection. The CDR3 spans 13 residues. Germline loops: CDR1 SGHRS, CDR2 YFSETQ. V lost 5 bases and J lost 3; bases outside the gene matches: 2. The V and J genes are TRBV5-1 and TRBJ1-2; 9 nucleotides match TRBD1. Input material: blood buffy coat. The receptor was isolated from a woman between 18 and 75 years old with a cervical HPV16 infection that either progressed to CIN3+ or cleared (not recorded which). The CDR3 loop is CASRQGADYGYTF. Partial CDR3 DNA: TGCGCCAGCAGACAGGGGGCGGACTATGGC.